This record concerns one T cell receptor (beta chain) sequence. It has no known antigen specificity. Per-nucleotide qualities are absent, and no much larger clonotype sits a single base away. In total, approximately 690 healthy bone marrow donors made up the cohort. Cohort members were all nominally healthy when sampled, although unrecorded immune exposures were likely present. The donor was CMV seropositive and belonged to the group of a few hundred seropositive cohort members. A peripheral blood sample was collected from each donor, and TCR beta sequencing was performed on peripheral blood mononuclear cells. Genomic DNA extraction from the blood cell samples was performed with the Qiagen DNeasy Blood Extraction Kit. V is clipped by 6 bases and J by 7 bases, and the sequence between their germline boundaries is 19 bases long. CDR1 MNHEY and CDR2 SMNVEV are derived from the germline V gene (reference sequence). Inclusive of the bounding cysteine and phenylalanine, the CDR3 is 15 residues long. Solely the CDR3 DNA is kept, with 45 bases framed from the first base.

Library creation used the immunoSEQ multiplex PCR assay. For the multiplex PCR, a mixture combining 60 forward primers for TCR Vbeta segments and 13 reverse primers for TCR Jbeta segments was used. A multiplex PCR assay on genomic DNA amplified the CDR3 region of rearranged TCR beta genes. On the Illumina HiSeq System, the amplified TCR beta libraries were sequenced as 87-base-pair reads. The authors processed their data as follows. In a later analysis, 70 million to 95 million unique TCR beta chains were counted across the roughly 610 repertoires, and about 10 million of these chains were shared by at least two donors. A nearest-neighbor algorithm error-corrected the raw reads and collapsed the reads into unique sequences, merging closely related sequences to remove PCR and sequencing errors. CDR3 sequences were aligned to IMGT reference sequences to assign V, D and J gene segments. For a sequence to be retained, a match of at least six nucleotides to both a V gene segment and a J gene segment was required. Rearrangements were called productive when the CDR3 lacked stop codons and stayed in frame with V and J; all others were non-productive. Following IMGT convention, CDR3 was defined as the stretch from the second conserved V-encoded cysteine up to the conserved J-encoded phenylalanine. In an earlier analysis of 587 of the donors, sequences lacking an unambiguous match to a single V gene segment were excluded. In an earlier analysis of around 600 of the donors, V segments were called functional above 56.7% productive rearrangements and were called segregating when the between-donor standard deviation exceeded 5%. A statistical classification framework was built for diagnosing cytomegalovirus status from the catalog of TCR beta chain sequences. In a later analysis, TCR nucleotide sequences were compared against IMGT/GENE-DB human TR gene sequences so that V and J genes could be assigned. The TCRdist pipeline was used in a later analysis to assign CDR3 sequences and most-parsimonious VDJ recombination scenarios. A later analysis defined each TCR beta chain by its CDR3 amino acid sequence plus V-gene family, and excluded reads lacking a unique V-gene family. A later analysis removed several hundred highly shared, low-generation-probability nucleotide sequences to deal with suspected cross-contamination and a sequencing artifact. A later analysis calculated a clonal expansion index for each public chain from normalized within-repertoire ranks of inferred template counts. In a later analysis, generation probabilities were computed with a VDJ recombination model fitted to out-of-frame rearrangements, and the resulting probabilities were checked against IGoR. In a later analysis, TCR-TCR, TCR-HLA and TCR-CMV co-occurrence was scored with hypergeometric tests, and a repertoire-size bias correction was applied to TCR pairs. False discovery rates were estimated in a later analysis by permuting HLA or CMV assignments 20 times. A later analysis grouped co-occurring TCRs with DBSCAN, adding TCRdist sequence similarity when clustering within HLA-allele-positive subsets. For co-occurrence clustering, repertoires with fewer than 30,000 or more than 120,000 public chains were excluded, along with a handful of repertoires with anomalous nucleotide sharing. TCRdb holds this immuneACCESS table with in-frame rearrangements only. Some clones are missing; in checked studies, unresolved V genes explain under half, and the rest has no known cause. V and J calls and clone size are those listed in that table; D and trimming were worked out from the DNA. For this sample there are 100,000 to 150,000 clones; around 74% appear just once. The ten largest clonotypes hold 6.6% of the sample.

The sample is drawn from a study of cytomegalovirus exposure and HLA in healthy donors (dated by TCRdb to 2016 to 2017). A note on the overall study: An earlier analysis of approximately 640 of the donors reported approximately 290 Gb of sequence data and 100 million to 140 million unique TCR beta sequences from 150 million to 200 million T cells. High-throughput TCR immunosequencing, statistical association of individual TCRs with disease status, and machine learning were combined to predict cytomegalovirus infection status. Alongside the repertoire data, information on donor age, sex, ethnicity and CMV serostatus was compiled. The study profiled the T cell repertoires of some 610 subjects by immunosequencing and related them to cytomegalovirus serostatus. The aim of the study was to test whether cataloging public T cell receptors could identify signatures of past pathogen exposure. To decide whether each TCR beta V gene segment behaved as functional or pseudogenic, an earlier analysis of some 540 of the donors relied on high-throughput TCR beta sequencing. About five DR-DQ haplotypes were treated as single units for association and clustering because of strong linkage in the cohort. Roughly 300 gigabases of sequencing data and tens of millions of unique TCR sequences were included in an early release covering 550 to 650 HLA-typed donors. To study patterns of TCR occurrence, a later analysis re-analyzed previously published TCR beta repertoires from several hundred donors and added high-resolution HLA genotyping. All discovery cohort repertoires had been generated on a single sequencing platform. In addition to the first cohort of about 650 subjects, a separate validation cohort of under 150 different subjects was used. Across some 400 genotyped donors of the cohort, an average of roughly 200,000 unique TCR beta nucleotide sequences per donor were sequenced, and roughly 18% of those sequences were non-productive. Typing coverage differed by locus: A, B, C, DRB1 and DQB1 were typed in about 620-640 donors, DQA1 in about 500, DPA1 in some 600, and DPB1 in 400 to 490. Class I and class II HLA loci were covered by the typing at four-digit resolution. Rather than using new phenotypic data, the later analysis identified candidate immune exposures from TCR beta sequences and from how often those sequences occurred across donors. Of the roughly 410 genotyped donors, roughly 76% were placed in the genetic ancestry cluster associated with self-reported Caucasian donors. In a later genetic analysis, genome-wide SNP genotypes for about 65% of the roughly 670 donors were used, and that subset was treated as a discovery cohort. The paper as a whole reports these results and caveats: In this cohort, only TCR beta chains were sequenced, and detectable features were limited by the absence of alpha or paired-chain data. According to a later analysis, most CMV-associated TCR beta chains appeared to be HLA-restricted, and the HLA associations seemed to be driven largely by CMV exposure. Linkage disequilibrium might explain the correlated functional status among segregating V segments, but an unknown experimental factor could not be excluded. A later analysis associated 15,000 to 20,000 TCR beta sequences with specific HLA alleles at a false discovery rate of 0.05. In a later analysis, TCR association rates were found to vary across HLA loci, with the most associated TCRs seen for DRB1 alleles and the fewest for HLA-C alleles. Across donors, most TCR sequences were observed very rarely, whereas some public TCRs were present in many individuals. A further reported finding was that TCR beta sequences accurately predicted the HLA-A and HLA-B alleles for most subjects in the first cohort. The earlier analysis of approximately 560 of the donors excluded fewer than 20 rarely observed V segments, including chromosome 9 orphons, because counts were too low. For the cohort, immune exposure information was limited to CMV serostatus. Assigning TCR associations to individual alleles was difficult when HLA alleles, especially DR and DQ, strongly co-occurred. Sequencing depth was assumed to be roughly uniform across donors in the presence/absence analyses, though that assumption may not hold. Several of the top co-occurrence clusters appeared to be linked to parvovirus B19, influenza, CMV and Epstein-Barr virus, according to a later analysis. Compared with equally common non-associated chains, HLA-associated TCR beta chains in a later analysis were more clonally expanded and had lower generation probabilities. Compared with the approximately 600-donor mean, donors in an Asian-associated ancestry cluster had fewer N-insertions in productive TCRs, according to a later genetic analysis. Some IMGT-functional V segments, including TRBV6-2 and TRBV6-3, could not be told apart with the 87-base-pair reads, so those segments were excluded. A cluster of highly shared sequence variants was judged likely to be a technical artifact of the sequencing pipeline. Because HLA typing was unavailable for some donors at each locus, only the typed subset was used in association tests. The classifier was reported to diagnose cytomegalovirus status with high specificity and sensitivity in both the original cohort and the validation cohort. The study listed around 160 TCR beta chains as associated with cytomegalovirus. V-gene and J-gene trimming of TCR beta chains was associated with a missense DCLRE1C variant in a later genetic analysis, and the association was replicated in an independent cohort. A few of the identified cytomegalovirus-associated TCR beta chains were confirmed in vitro to be specific for cytomegalovirus antigens. According to the authors, the approach could potentially be generalized to other disease states and immunological phenotypes. Broadly in line with IMGT annotations, most TCR beta V segments showed up in productive rearrangements about 87% or about 30% of the time in an earlier analysis of approximately 600 of the donors.

Sequenced input: PBMCs. The sequence joins TRBV27 to TRBJ1-5; D gene: possibly TRBD1, on 6 matching bases. The source is a middle-aged man in good health and CMV-seropositive. For the CDR3, the sequence is CASRPAPGTRQPQHF. The DNA sequence is TGTGCCAGCAGACCCGCTCCGGGGACAAGGCAGCCCCAGCATTTT.